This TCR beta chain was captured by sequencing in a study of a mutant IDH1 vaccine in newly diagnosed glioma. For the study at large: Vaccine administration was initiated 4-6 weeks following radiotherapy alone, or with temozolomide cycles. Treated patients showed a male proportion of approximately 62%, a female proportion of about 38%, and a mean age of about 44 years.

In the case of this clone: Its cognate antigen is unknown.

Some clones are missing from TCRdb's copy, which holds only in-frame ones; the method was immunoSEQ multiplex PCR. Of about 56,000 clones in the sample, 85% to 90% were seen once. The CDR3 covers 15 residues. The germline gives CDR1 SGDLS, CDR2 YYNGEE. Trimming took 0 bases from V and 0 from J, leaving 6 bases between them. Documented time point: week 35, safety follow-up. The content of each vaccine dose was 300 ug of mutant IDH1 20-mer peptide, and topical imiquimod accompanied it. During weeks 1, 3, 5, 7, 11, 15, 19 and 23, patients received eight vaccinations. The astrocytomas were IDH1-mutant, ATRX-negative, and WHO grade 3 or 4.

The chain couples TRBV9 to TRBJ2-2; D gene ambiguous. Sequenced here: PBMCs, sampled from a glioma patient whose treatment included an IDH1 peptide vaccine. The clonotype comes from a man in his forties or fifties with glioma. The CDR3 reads CASSVGRSNTGELFF. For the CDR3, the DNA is TGTGCCAGCAGCGTAGGCAGGTCGAACACCGGGGAGCTGTTTTTT. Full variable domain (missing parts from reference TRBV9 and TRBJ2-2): DSGVTQTPKHLITATGQRVTLRCSPRSGDLSVYWYQQSLDQGLQFLIQYYNGEERAKGNILERFSAQQFPDLHSELNLSSLELGDSALYFCASSVGRSNTGELFFGEGSRLTVL.